The clone carrying this T cell receptor (beta chain) was detected many times. Construction of TCR beta libraries relied on iRepertoire HTBI primers and on Arm-PCR targeting CDR3 regions. TCRdb reanalysed the multiplex PCR reads using MiXCR and keeps one entry per CDR3 protein. Here the sample spans roughly 440,000 distinct CDR3 sequences, roughly 17% being singletons. The source of the sample is a study of regulatory T cells in long-lasting Graves disease. With 5 bases removed from V and 1 base from J, the gap between germline ends came to 14 bases. This CDR3 spans 15 amino acids. Germline V CDR1 and CDR2: MNHEY, SMNVEV (reference sequence). Time point given: newly diagnosed GD, antithyroid drugs for less than 3 months. PBMC RNA was the source of the TCR library. A further study also used this sample, focusing on T cells in Graves' hyperthyroidism and ophthalmopathy. That paper states: Exclusion of patients followed from uncontrolled infection, other autoimmune disease, pregnancy or lactation. The HTBI primer set served for first-round RT-PCR of the TCR CDR3.

This TCR was recovered from a woman aged 18 to 35 with Graves disease. V is TRBV27 and J is TRBJ2-5; unclear D gene. The sequenced sample was peripheral blood mononuclear cells (PBMCs), obtained at new diagnosis, from a patient treated with antithyroid drugs. This CDR3 is CASSTWTETQETQYF. CDR3 in DNA: TGTGCCAGCAGTACATGGACGGAAACCCAAGAGACCCAGTACTTC.